A selection of T cell receptor beta chains follows, all from one sample in a study of blood T cell repertoires in COVID-19. Assay used: immunoSEQ multiplex PCR; TCRdb lists only in-frame clones, some missing. The sample has 90,000 to 110,000 clones; over 70% are singletons. Sequencing used peripheral blood. These receptors originate from a woman aged 45 to 65 with acute or convalescent COVID-19. Each CDR3 is given with its conserved first and last residue. The order of the fields is CDR3 DNA, CDR3 protein, D gene, clone size, CDR3 length, J gene, V gene. D genes are given only for firm matches. Clone size is not always given. Where it is, it says once, few, many or a class for expanded clones.

CDR3nt: TGTGCCAGCACCCTTCAACACAGGGTCCAAGAGACCCAGTACTTC
CDR3aa: CASTLQHRVQETQYF
d_gene: -
abundance: few
len: 15
j_gene: TRBJ2-5
v_gene: TRBV2

CDR3nt: TGTGCCAGCAGCCAAGATACCAGGGACACTGAAGCTTTCTTT
CDR3aa: CASSQDTRDTEAFF
d_gene: -
abundance: -
len: 14
j_gene: TRBJ1-1
v_gene: TRBV3-1/TRBV3-2

CDR3nt: TGTGCCAGCAGCTTGGTAGGAGGCCAAGGCGGCTACACCTTC
CDR3aa: CASSLVGGQGGYTF
d_gene: -
abundance: -
len: 14
j_gene: TRBJ1-2
v_gene: TRBV7-6

CDR3nt: TGTGCCAGCAGTAAAAGTACAGGGTTAGGAGAAAAACTGTTTTTT
CDR3aa: CASSKSTGLGEKLFF
d_gene: -
abundance: -
len: 15
j_gene: TRBJ1-4
v_gene: TRBV2

CDR3nt: TGCAGCGTTGACAAAAGACAGGGACCCTCTAAAGGCTATGGCTACACCTTC
CDR3aa: CSVDKRQGPSKGYGYTF
d_gene: TRBD1
abundance: -
len: 17
j_gene: TRBJ1-2
v_gene: TRBV29-1

CDR3nt: TGTGCCAGTAGGCGACCGGGGGGAACAGATACGCAGTATTTT
CDR3aa: CASRRPGGTDTQYF
d_gene: TRBD2
abundance: -
len: 14
j_gene: TRBJ2-3
v_gene: TRBV19

CDR3nt: TGTGCTAGTGGTTTCGGGGGGGGTCAGCCCCAGCATTTT
CDR3aa: CASGFGGGQPQHF
d_gene: -
abundance: -
len: 13
j_gene: TRBJ1-5
v_gene: TRBV12-5

CDR3nt: TGTGCCACCAGTGACCAGGACAGCCTGATGAACACTGAAGCTTTCTTT
CDR3aa: CATSDQDSLMNTEAFF
d_gene: -
abundance: -
len: 16
j_gene: TRBJ1-1
v_gene: TRBV24-1

CDR3nt: TGCGCCAGCAGTGGAGTTACCGAGAGCCTAGATACGCAGTATTTT
CDR3aa: CASSGVTESLDTQYF
d_gene: -
abundance: once
len: 15
j_gene: TRBJ2-3
v_gene: TRBV10-1

CDR3nt: TGTGCCAGCTCAAATGCCGGAGGTAAAACTGAAGCTTTCTTT
CDR3aa: CASSNAGGKTEAFF
d_gene: -
abundance: -
len: 14
j_gene: TRBJ1-1
v_gene: TRBV18

CDR3nt: TGTGCCAGCAGTTTATCGCAGGGGGCTAGCTATGGCTACACCTTC
CDR3aa: CASSLSQGASYGYTF
d_gene: TRBD1
abundance: -
len: 15
j_gene: TRBJ1-2
v_gene: TRBV27

CDR3nt: TGTGCCAGCAGCTTGGGAGGAATGAGGGCCAGCTCCTACGAGCAGTACTTC
CDR3aa: CASSLGGMRASSYEQYF
d_gene: -
abundance: -
len: 17
j_gene: TRBJ2-7
v_gene: TRBV5-4

CDR3nt: TGTGCCAGCAGCCCCGGGAGGAGGCGCTCACCCCTCCACTTT
CDR3aa: CASSPGRRRSPLHF
d_gene: -
abundance: few
len: 14
j_gene: TRBJ1-6
v_gene: TRBV14

CDR3nt: TGTGCCAGCAGCTTAATGGCCTCCACTGAAGCTTTCTTT
CDR3aa: CASSLMASTEAFF
d_gene: -
abundance: -
len: 13
j_gene: TRBJ1-1
v_gene: TRBV7-3

CDR3nt: TGTGCCAGCAGCCAGAGGGGGTCGGGAAACACCATATATTTT
CDR3aa: CASSQRGSGNTIYF
d_gene: -
abundance: -
len: 14
j_gene: TRBJ1-3
v_gene: TRBV14

CDR3nt: TGTGCCAGCAAGGACATCTACTCTGGAAACACCATATATTTT
CDR3aa: CASKDIYSGNTIYF
d_gene: -
abundance: -
len: 14
j_gene: TRBJ1-3
v_gene: TRBV6-5

CDR3nt: TGTGCCAGCAGCCTCTCAGGGAAGACTGAAGCTTTCTTT
CDR3aa: CASSLSGKTEAFF
d_gene: -
abundance: once
len: 13
j_gene: TRBJ1-1
v_gene: TRBV3-1/TRBV3-2

CDR3nt: TGTGCCAGCAGCCAAGATAGGGTCGGGGGGCTTGGAAACACCATATATTTT
CDR3aa: CASSQDRVGGLGNTIYF
d_gene: -
abundance: -
len: 17
j_gene: TRBJ1-3
v_gene: TRBV4-2

CDR3nt: TGTGCCAGCAGCTTGGACCGCGGGGGGTATAATGGCTACACCTTC
CDR3aa: CASSLDRGGYNGYTF
d_gene: -
abundance: -
len: 15
j_gene: TRBJ1-2
v_gene: TRBV11-2

CDR3nt: TGCGCCAGCAGCAACACAGGGGAGAGTCGATCAGCTTTCTTT
CDR3aa: CASSNTGESRSAFF
d_gene: TRBD1
abundance: -
len: 14
j_gene: TRBJ1-1
v_gene: TRBV5-1

CDR3nt: TGTGCCAGCTCCAGCTCTGGGGCCAACGTCCTGACTTTC
CDR3aa: CASSSSGANVLTF
d_gene: -
abundance: -
len: 13
j_gene: TRBJ2-6
v_gene: TRBV25-1

CDR3nt: TGTGCCAGCAGTGGTCAAACAGGGAGACAGCCCCAGCATTTT
CDR3aa: CASSGQTGRQPQHF
d_gene: -
abundance: once
len: 14
j_gene: TRBJ1-5
v_gene: TRBV2

CDR3nt: TGTGCCAGCAGCCAAGAAAATCGGGTGGGCTCTGGAAACACCATATATTTT
CDR3aa: CASSQENRVGSGNTIYF
d_gene: -
abundance: once
len: 17
j_gene: TRBJ1-3
v_gene: TRBV4-2

CDR3nt: TGTGCCAGCTCACTCTCCGGGATTAGCAATCAGCCCCAGCATTTT
CDR3aa: CASSLSGISNQPQHF
d_gene: -
abundance: -
len: 15
j_gene: TRBJ1-5
v_gene: TRBV18

CDR3nt: TGTGCCAGCAGCCCCGAGTATGGAAACACCATATATTTT
CDR3aa: CASSPEYGNTIYF
d_gene: -
abundance: few
len: 13
j_gene: TRBJ1-3
v_gene: TRBV4-2

CDR3nt: TGTGCCAGCAGTTCTCGGACAGGGAACACCGGGGAGCTGTTTTTT
CDR3aa: CASSSRTGNTGELFF
d_gene: TRBD1
abundance: -
len: 15
j_gene: TRBJ2-2
v_gene: TRBV25-1

CDR3nt: TGTGCCATCAGTGAAAGCGCCACGAACACTGAAGCTTTCTTT
CDR3aa: CAISESATNTEAFF
d_gene: -
abundance: -
len: 14
j_gene: TRBJ1-1
v_gene: TRBV10-3

CDR3nt: TGTGCCAGCAGTTTACAGAACACTGAAGCTTTCTTT
CDR3aa: CASSLQNTEAFF
d_gene: -
abundance: -
len: 12
j_gene: TRBJ1-1
v_gene: TRBV12-3/TRBV12-4

CDR3nt: TGTGCCAGCAGTCTCGGGGGACCCATCAATGAGCAGTTCTTC
CDR3aa: CASSLGGPINEQFF
d_gene: -
abundance: -
len: 14
j_gene: TRBJ2-1
v_gene: TRBV28

CDR3nt: TGTGCCAGCAGCTTAGTGGGGGCTAGCGGGGGGCTCACAGATACGCAGTATTTT
CDR3aa: CASSLVGASGGLTDTQYF
d_gene: TRBD2
abundance: -
len: 18
j_gene: TRBJ2-3
v_gene: TRBV11-2

CDR3nt: TGTGCCAGCAGCGTAGGGGCCAGTCTCACCTACGAGCAGTACTTC
CDR3aa: CASSVGASLTYEQYF
d_gene: -
abundance: -
len: 15
j_gene: TRBJ2-7
v_gene: TRBV9

CDR3nt: TGTGCCAGCTCACCCAGGACAGGGGCTTCTGAAGCTTTCTTT
CDR3aa: CASSPRTGASEAFF
d_gene: TRBD1
abundance: -
len: 14
j_gene: TRBJ1-1
v_gene: TRBV18

CDR3nt: TGTTCGACAGGGGTGAACACTGAAGCTTTCTTT
CDR3aa: CSTGVNTEAFF
d_gene: TRBD1
abundance: -
len: 11
j_gene: TRBJ1-1
v_gene: TRBV19

CDR3nt: TGTGCCAGCAGTGAAAAAGATAAGGCGGGGGAGGATATGAACACTGAAGCTTTCTTT
CDR3aa: CASSEKDKAGEDMNTEAFF
d_gene: -
abundance: few
len: 19
j_gene: TRBJ1-1
v_gene: TRBV6-1

CDR3nt: TGCGCCAGCAGCCCGGGGGGGACTTACACTGAAGCTTTCTTT
CDR3aa: CASSPGGTYTEAFF
d_gene: -
abundance: few
len: 14
j_gene: TRBJ1-1
v_gene: TRBV5-1

CDR3nt: TGTGCCAGCAGTGACACCCTGAGCAGGACTAGCGGGGTTACAGATACGCAGTATTTT
CDR3aa: CASSDTLSRTSGVTDTQYF
d_gene: TRBD2
abundance: -
len: 19
j_gene: TRBJ2-3
v_gene: TRBV6-1

CDR3nt: TGTGCCACCCCCGCGGGAGCGGGGGCCACAGATACGCAGTATTTT
CDR3aa: CATPAGAGATDTQYF
d_gene: TRBD2
abundance: -
len: 15
j_gene: TRBJ2-3
v_gene: TRBV7-2

CDR3nt: TGTGCCAGCAGCTTTAGCGCCAGAACTGAGCAGTTCTTC
CDR3aa: CASSFSARTEQFF
d_gene: -
abundance: -
len: 13
j_gene: TRBJ2-1
v_gene: TRBV11-3

CDR3nt: TGCGCCAGCAGCTTGGCGGGTAACCAAGAGACCCAGTACTTC
CDR3aa: CASSLAGNQETQYF
d_gene: -
abundance: -
len: 14
j_gene: TRBJ2-5
v_gene: TRBV5-1

CDR3nt: TGTGCCAGCAGCTTGGGGGGCGGCTCTAATACCTCACCCCTCCACTTT
CDR3aa: CASSLGGGSNTSPLHF
d_gene: -
abundance: -
len: 16
j_gene: TRBJ1-6
v_gene: TRBV5-5

CDR3nt: TGTGCCAGCAGACAGGACGGTAGCTCTGGAAACACCATATATTTT
CDR3aa: CASRQDGSSGNTIYF
d_gene: -
abundance: -
len: 15
j_gene: TRBJ1-3
v_gene: TRBV6-5

CDR3nt: TGTGCCAGCAGCCCCCTCGGAGGGGAAGGGGCCTACTATGGCTACACCTTC
CDR3aa: CASSPLGGEGAYYGYTF
d_gene: -
abundance: -
len: 17
j_gene: TRBJ1-2
v_gene: TRBV5-6

CDR3nt: TGTGCCAGCAGTTTATCCGGGACAGGGGGATATAAGTTGCACTTC
CDR3aa: CASSLSGTGGYKLHF
d_gene: TRBD1
abundance: -
len: 15
j_gene: TRBJ2-7
v_gene: TRBV6-5

CDR3nt: TGTGCCAGCAGCTTGAATTCAGGCCTCACCTACGAGCAGTACTTC
CDR3aa: CASSLNSGLTYEQYF
d_gene: -
abundance: -
len: 15
j_gene: TRBJ2-7
v_gene: TRBV11-1

CDR3nt: TGTGCCGCAGGAAGAGGGATAACTGAAGCTTTCTTT
CDR3aa: CAAGRGITEAFF
d_gene: -
abundance: -
len: 12
j_gene: TRBJ1-1
v_gene: TRBV30

CDR3nt: TGTGCCAGCAGTCGAGACAGGGCGGGCTACACCTTC
CDR3aa: CASSRDRAGYTF
d_gene: TRBD1
abundance: -
len: 12
j_gene: TRBJ1-2
v_gene: TRBV6-5

CDR3nt: TGTGCCAGCAGTGGAGGACTTCGAGACGAGCAGTACTTC
CDR3aa: CASSGGLRDEQYF
d_gene: -
abundance: -
len: 13
j_gene: TRBJ2-7
v_gene: TRBV2

CDR3nt: TGTGCCACCAGCAGAGATCGGAACACTGAAGCTTTCTTT
CDR3aa: CATSRDRNTEAFF
d_gene: -
abundance: -
len: 13
j_gene: TRBJ1-1
v_gene: TRBV15

CDR3nt: TGCGCCAGCACCTTGGACAGCGAAGCTTTCTTT
CDR3aa: CASTLDSEAFF
d_gene: -
abundance: -
len: 11
j_gene: TRBJ1-1
v_gene: TRBV10-2

CDR3nt: TGTGCCAGCTCACCATTAGGAGGAGGCTCTCTTGGAGGTGAAGCTTTCTTT
CDR3aa: CASSPLGGGSLGGEAFF
d_gene: -
abundance: -
len: 17
j_gene: TRBJ1-1
v_gene: TRBV18

CDR3nt: TGTGCCAGCAGCCCCACTCCGTACTCTGGAAACACCATATATTTT
CDR3aa: CASSPTPYSGNTIYF
d_gene: -
abundance: -
len: 15
j_gene: TRBJ1-3
v_gene: TRBV7-6